This T cell receptor beta chain stems from a study of STAT5B mutations in CD4+ large granular lymphocyte leukemia. Study in general: Among healthy controls, a particular HLA allele went with more CDR3 'QG' motifs. Study results and caveats: CD4-sorted patient repertoires seemed more clonal than healthy CD4+ repertoires. Data were not HLA-matched across samples.

Only in-frame clones appear in the TCRdb table, and some are missing; sequencing was by immunoSEQ multiplex PCR. The data contain tens of thousands of clones, about two thirds of them singletons. Of note for this clone: Its antigen is as yet unknown.

The TCR originated in a human donor in good health. Material: CD4+ T cells from blood buffy coats.

CDR3 bases: TGTGCCAGCAGTGATTCCAGGGCCTATGGCTACACCTTC. Protein: CASSDSRAYGYTF. V gene TRBV25-1 combines with J gene TRBJ1-2; D may be TRBD1 (5 bases). V lost 3 bases, J lost 4 bases, and 9 bases lay in between. Germline V gives CDR1 MGHDK, CDR2 SYGVNS. CDR3 length equals 13 residues.